One and the same sample provided the 8 T cell receptor beta chains below, sequenced in a study of Ad26.COV2.S vaccination and SARS-CoV-2 variants. Some clones are missing from TCRdb's copy, which holds only in-frame ones; the method was immunoSEQ multiplex PCR. The table lists around 300,000 clones, 86% of them singletons. As to treatment: some 19 received Ad26.COV2.S at low or high dose, single or two shots; roughly 5 received placebo; per-sample allocation not given. All samples were drawn on day 63, counting from the first vaccine or placebo injection. This sample comprised peripheral blood, obtained in a trial of Ad26.COV2.S vaccine versus placebo. These TCRs come from a person between 18 and 60 years old who received the Ad26.COV2.S COVID-19 vaccine or a placebo.

The chain is built from TRBV19 and TRBJ1-3; possible D gene TRBD1, 5 bases. CDR1 and CDR2 (germline): LNHDA, SQIVND (reference sequence). With 5 bases removed from V and 3 bases from J, the gap between germline ends came to 14 bases. The length of the CDR3 is 15 residues. CDR3 in amino acids: CASSPSTELGNTIYF. The CDR3 DNA sequence: TGTGCCAGTAGTCCTTCGACAGAGCTTGGAAACACCATATATTTT. Complete variable domain (other parts from reference TRBV19 and TRBJ1-3): DGGITQSPKYLFRKEGQNVTLSCEQNLNHDAMYWYRQDPGQGLRLIYYSQIVNDFQKGDIAEGYSVSREKKESFPLTVTSAQKNPTAFYLCASSPSTELGNTIYFGEGSWLTVV.

The J gene is TRBJ1-2, the V gene TRBV2; 7 nucleotides match TRBD1. V was clipped by 4 bases and J by 2 bases; unmatched bases: 10. This CDR3 has 16 residues. Germline CDR1 and CDR2: SNHLY and FYNNEI. This chain's CDR3 is CASSGWYRGANYGYTF. Written as DNA, the CDR3 is TGTGCCAGCAGTGGATGGTACAGGGGAGCCAACTATGGCTACACCTTC.

The chain is built from TRBV7-9 and TRBJ2-1; unclear D gene. The length of the CDR3 is 14 residues. V was pared by 1 base and J by 6 bases, with 10 bases between. CDR1 and CDR2 from the germline V gene are SEHNR and FQNEAQ (reference sequence). The CDR3 region has the DNA TGTGCCAGCAGCTTAGGGGCAGCCGGCAATGAGCAGTTCTTC. This encodes CASSLGAAGNEQFF.

This clone was recorded only once. The chain uses TRBV18 and TRBJ2-5; TRBD1 agrees at 11 bases. Germline CDR1 reads KGHSH; CDR2 reads LQKENI. V gave up 2 bases and J gave up 5 bases; unmatched junction bases: 7. This CDR3 comprises 16 residues. CDR3 sequence reads: CASSPVDRGRSETQYF. The CDR3 bases are TGTGCCAGCTCACCAGTGGACAGGGGGCGCTCTGAGACCCAGTACTTC.

The chain combines TRBV6-5 with TRBJ1-3; D is undetermined. Germline V gene sequence: CDR1 MNHEY, CDR2 SVGAGI. Trimming cost V 6 bases and J 2 bases, with 11 bases left between them. The CDR3 spans 14 residues. Here the CDR3 DNA reads TGTGCCAGCAGCTATGAGGGTGCTGGAAACACCATATATTTT. As protein: CASSYEGAGNTIYF.

The genes are TRBV3-1 (or the pseudogene TRBV3-2) and TRBJ2-1; D is unresolved. Germline V CDR1 and CDR2: LGHDT, YNNKEL (reference sequence). V was cut by 6 bases and J by 7 bases, with 13 bases left in between. CDR3 size: 13 residues. CDR3 sequence reads: CASRATLGNEQFF. DNA of the CDR3: TGTGCCAGCAGAGCCACTTTAGGGAATGAGCAGTTCTTC.

The chain links TRBV11-2 to TRBJ1-3; D not certain. This CDR3 has 13 amino acids. Trimming stripped 4 bases from V and 4 bases from J, with 8 bases between. Germline V CDR1 and CDR2: SGHAT, FQNNGV. This CDR3 reads CASSYLQGNTIYF. CDR3 bases: TGTGCCAGCAGCTACCTACAGGGAAACACCATATATTTT.

The chain recombines TRBV19 with TRBJ2-7; 12 positions match TRBD2. Germline assignment: CDR1 LNHDA and CDR2 SQIVND (reference sequence). The CDR3 totals 15 residues. J lost 2 bases, V lost 4 bases, and 3 bases had no gene match. The CDR3 bases are TGTGCCAGTAGTAGACTAGCGGGAGCCCCCTACGAGCAGTACTTC. Encoded protein: CASSRLAGAPYEQYF.